Presented here are 18 T cell receptor beta chains from one specimen sequenced in a study of cytomegalovirus exposure and HLA in healthy donors. 13 Jbeta primers and 60 Vbeta primers were used for the PCR. The repertoire was sequenced with immunoSEQ multiplex PCR; TCRdb's copy has only in-frame clones and lacks some. There are under 200,000 clones in the sample; 73% occur only once, and 1.5% to 2% lies in the top ten. What was sequenced was PBMCs. The receptors here all came from a young woman in good health and CMV-seronegative.

The CDR3 coding sequence is TGTGCCAGCAGCGTAGCCCCGAGCTCACAAGAGACCCAGTACTTC. Its translation is CASSVAPSSQETQYF. The genes are TRBV9 and TRBJ2-5; D is unclear. Looked up from germline, CDR1 is SGDLS and CDR2 is YYNGEE. The CDR3 sequence is 15 residues long. The V gene lost 0 bases and the J gene lost 2 bases, with 11 bases spanning the gap.

This CDR3 is CASSEGLAGEQETQYF. Here the CDR3 DNA reads TGTGCCAGCAGTGAAGGACTAGCGGGGGAACAAGAGACCCAGTACTTC. The genes are TRBV2 and TRBJ2-5; 12 positions agree with TRBD2. The CDR3 is made up of 16 amino acids. The germline V gene has CDR1 SNHLY and CDR2 FYNNEI. The V segment lost 1 base and the J segment 2 bases; nucleotides outside the gene matches: 2.

The V gene is TRBV4-1, the J gene TRBJ2-7, with 10 bases lining up with TRBD1. Germline CDR1 reads MGHRA; CDR2 reads YSYEKL. Trimming took 0 bases from V and 3 from J; bases not matched to a gene: 2. This CDR3 comprises 15 residues. The CDR3 DNA follows: TGCGCCAGCAGCCAAGATGGACAGGGGGTCTACGAGCAGTACTTC. It translates to CASSQDGQGVYEQYF.

The rearrangement joins TRBV5-1 to TRBJ2-5; 14 bases agree with TRBD2. J gave up 5 bases and V 4 bases, and 7 bases lay outside the gene matches. Germline CDR1 SGHRS, CDR2 YFSETQ. The CDR3 has 16 amino acids. CDR3 nucleotide sequence: TGCGCCAGCAGCCAGGGACTAGCGGGAGCGGCGGAGACCCAGTACTTC. It specifies CASSQGLAGAAETQYF. Drawing the rest from reference TRBV5-1 and TRBJ2-5, the complete variable domain is KAGVTQTPRYLIKTRGQQVTLSCSPISGHRSVSWYQQTPGQGLQFLFEYFSETQRNKGNFPGRFSGRQFSNSRSEMNVSTLELGDSALYLCASSQGLAGAAETQYFGPGTRLLVL.

The chain recombines TRBV5-1 with TRBJ2-7; D is possibly TRBD1 (6 bases). CDR3 length: 13 residues. From germline, CDR1 is SGHRS and CDR2 YFSETQ. The ends were cut back, 4 bases at V and 6 bases at J, with 14 bases in the middle. The CDR3 reads CASSLIQGGEQYF. CDR3 sequence (DNA): TGCGCCAGCAGCCTAATACAGGGTGGCGAGCAGTACTTC. The whole variable domain, filled in from reference TRBV5-1 and TRBJ2-7, reads KAGVTQTPRYLIKTRGQQVTLSCSPISGHRSVSWYQQTPGQGLQFLFEYFSETQRNKGNFPGRFSGRQFSNSRSEMNVSTLELGDSALYLCASSLIQGGEQYFGPGTRLTVT.

The chain couples TRBV6-1 to TRBJ2-1; 9 bases match TRBD2. V dropped 4 bases and J dropped 2; count of bases not matched to a gene: 6. The V gene's germline CDR1 is MNHNS and CDR2 SASEGT. The CDR3 is 16 residues long. The CDR3 loop reads CASSVVERGAYNEQFF. In nucleotides, the CDR3 is TGTGCCAGCAGTGTAGTTGAGCGGGGGGCCTACAATGAGCAGTTCTTC.

V gene TRBV18 combines with J gene TRBJ1-1; 7 bases are a match to TRBD1. Germline V gives CDR1 KGHSH, CDR2 LQKENI. V trimming: 3 bases; J trimming: 7 bases; junction bases outside the gene matches: 17. This CDR3 spans 17 amino acids. The CDR3 DNA follows: TGTGCCAGCTCACCTCGTAGTTGGGTGACAGGGAGTAATGAAGCTTTCTTT. This translates into CASSPRSWVTGSNEAFF. The whole variable domain, remainder taken from reference TRBV18 and TRBJ1-1, is NAGVMQNPRHLVRRRGQEARLRCSPMKGHSHVYWYRQLPEEGLKFMVYLQKENIIDESGMPKERFSAEFPKEGPSILRIQQVVRGDSAAYFCASSPRSWVTGSNEAFFGQGTRLTVV.

The CDR3 DNA reads as TGCGCCAGCAGTCAATATCTCACAGGGAAGGTCTTTAATAAGAAAAACATTCAGTACTTC. Translating it yields CASSQYLTGKVFNKKNIQYF. The chain recombines TRBV23-1 with TRBJ2-4; D possibly corresponds to TRBD1 (6 bases). TRBV23-1 is flagged as an ORF with uncertain function. The CDR3 is 20 residues long. The V end lost 1 base, the J end lost 4 bases, and 26 bases lay between the germline ends.

The CDR3: CASSQAPEAATVYEQYF. The DNA of the CDR3 is TGCGCCAGCAGCCAAGCCCCGGAGGCCGCCACTGTCTACGAGCAGTACTTC. This chain joins TRBV4-1 and TRBJ2-7, with TRBD2 as a possible D gene (5 bases). The germline V gene has CDR1 MGHRA and CDR2 YSYEKL. Trimming took 1 base from V and 3 from J, leaving 19 bases between them. This CDR3 has 17 residues.

The V and J genes are TRBV5-4 and TRBJ1-1, with D possibly TRBD1 on 5 matching bases. Germline V gives CDR1 SGHNT, CDR2 YYREEE (reference sequence). This CDR3 region has 14 residues. The germline V and J ends were trimmed by 6 bases and 3 bases, with 15 bases remaining between them. CDR3 sequence reads: CASNQGTSDTEAFF. The CDR3 DNA follows: TGTGCCAGCAATCAGGGTACGAGTGACACTGAAGCTTTCTTT.

This rearrangement joins TRBV6-5 to TRBJ2-5, with D perhaps matching TRBD2 (5 bases). The CDR3 length is 14 residues. The V end lost 0 bases, the J end lost 5 bases, and 10 bases lay between the germline ends. The germline gives CDR1 MNHEY, CDR2 SVGAGI. The CDR3 nucleotides read TGTGCCAGCAGTTACTCGGTCCGAGGGGAGACCCAGTACTTC. Its protein product is CASSYSVRGETQYF.

The chain employs TRBV7-9 and TRBJ2-1, with no clear D. V lost 6 bases and J 10 bases, leaving 10 bases between the germline ends. Germline V gives CDR1 SEHNR, CDR2 FQNEAQ (reference sequence). The CDR3 has 11 amino acids. The CDR3 region is CASSTIVEQFF. The CDR3 DNA reads as TGTGCCAGCAGTACGATAGTGGAGCAGTTCTTC.

CDR3: CASSQTRGGINYGYTF. CDR3 coding DNA: TGTGCCAGCAGCCAAACCCGCGGGGGAATTAACTATGGCTACACCTTC. The chain combines TRBV5-4 with TRBJ1-2, with D possibly being TRBD1 (5 bases). Trimming cost V 4 bases and J 1 base, with 17 bases left between them. The CDR3 spans 16 residues. Germline lookup yields CDR1 SGHNT and CDR2 YYREEE (reference sequence).

This clone was counted a single time. This chain uses TRBV30 with TRBJ1-2, with a tentative D call TRBD1 (5 bases). The CDR3 totals 13 residues. The germline V gene encodes CDR1 GTSNPN and CDR2 SVGIG (reference sequence). The V and J ends lost 8 bases and 3 bases respectively, with 16 bases between them. CDR3 in DNA: TGTGCCCTTCGGCTCAGGGTGTACTATGGCTACACCTTC. This encodes CALRLRVYYGYTF.

This chain uses TRBV7-9 with TRBJ1-4; possibly TRBD1 for D (6 bases). The CDR3 contains 15 residues. Germline V gives CDR1 SEHNR, CDR2 FQNEAQ (reference sequence). V was pared by 1 base and J by 5 bases, with 11 bases between. Here the CDR3 DNA reads TGTGCCAGCAGCTTAGGCCGGACAGAGAATGAAAAACTGTTTTTT. The encoded protein is CASSLGRTENEKLFF. The variable domain in full, with the rest retrieved from reference TRBV7-9 and TRBJ1-4, is DTGVSQNPRHKITKRGQNVTFRCDPISEHNRLYWYRQTLGQGPEFLTYFQNEAQLEKSRLLSDRFSAERPKGSFSTLEIQRTEQGDSAMYLCASSLGRTENEKLFFGSGTQLSVL.

The V call is TRBV11-2, the J call TRBJ2-7, with D tentatively TRBD2 (5 bases). The length of the CDR3 is 13 residues. Germline V CDR1 and CDR2: SGHAT, FQNNGV. The ends were cut back, 2 bases at V and 7 bases at J, with 12 bases in the middle. The DNA of the CDR3 is TGTGCCAGCAGCTTAACGGGTACGGGGGAGCAGTACTTC. Translation: CASSLTGTGEQYF. The full variable domain, rest sourced from reference TRBV11-2 and TRBJ2-7, is EAGVAQSPRYKIIEKRQSVAFWCNPISGHATLYWYQQILGQGPKLLIQFQNNGVVDDSQLPKDRFSAERLKGVDSTLKIQPAKLEDSAVYLCASSLTGTGEQYFGPGTRLTVT.

The rearrangement joins TRBV2 to TRBJ2-2; a possible D gene is TRBD1 (6 bases). The ends were cut back, 8 bases at V and 3 bases at J, with 16 bases in the middle. The CDR3 is 15 residues long. CDR1 is SNHLY, CDR2 FYNNEI, per germline. The CDR3 is CASLKGEFDTGELFF. The CDR3 DNA reads TGTGCCAGCCTAAAGGGGGAATTTGACACCGGGGAGCTGTTTTTT.

There are a few counts of this clone. The chain couples TRBV6-1 to TRBJ1-1; no clear D gene. V was clipped by 4 bases and J by 2 bases, with 17 bases between them. Germline assignment: CDR1 MNHNS and CDR2 SASEGT. The CDR3 has 16 amino acids. The DNA of the CDR3 is TGTGCCAGCAGTGCCCTGCCCGGGTCTCAAAACACTGAAGCTTTCTTT. Its translation: CASSALPGSQNTEAFF.